This TCR beta chain originates from a study of cytomegalovirus exposure and HLA in healthy donors. At the level of the study: Of several hundred genotyped donors, about 80% grouped in the Caucasian-associated ancestry cluster.

The study ran its PCR with 60 Vbeta and 13 Jbeta primers. The assay was immunoSEQ multiplex PCR, and TCRdb's table has in-frame clones only and misses some. Of around 160,000 clones listed, roughly 77% are singletons. Donors had nominal health at sampling but likely had unrecorded immune exposures. CDR1 and CDR2 (germline): LNHNV, YYDKDF (reference sequence). CDR3 length: 18 residues. With 0 bases removed from V and 13 bases from J, the gap between germline ends came to 27 bases. What was sequenced was PBMCs. This chain links TRBV15 with TRBJ1-4, with D possibly being TRBD1 (6 bases). The sequence was collected from a man over 45 in good health and CMV-seropositive. This chain's CDR3 is CATSRDLREGGIRKGLFF. The CDR3 DNA is TGTGCCACCAGCAGAGATCTCCGGGAGGGGGGGATTCGAAAAGGACTGTTTTTT.